What follows are 3 T cell receptor beta chains derived from one specimen sequenced in a study of blood T cell repertoires in COVID-19. The assay was immunoSEQ multiplex PCR, and TCRdb's table has in-frame clones only and misses some. This sample has some 100,000 clones, with about 80% found just once. The sequenced material came from peripheral blood. The receptors stem from a woman in her 70s with acute or convalescent COVID-19.

This chain connects TRBV2 to TRBJ1-3; possibly TRBD1 for D (5 bases). Trimming cost V 2 bases and J 0 bases, with 8 bases left between them. Germline assignment: CDR1 SNHLY and CDR2 FYNNEI. The CDR3 extends over 15 amino acids. The CDR3 protein is CASSEWGSSGNTIYF. The DNA for the CDR3 is TGTGCCAGCAGTGAATGGGGCAGCTCTGGAAACACCATATATTTT.

V gene TRBV6-5 combines with J gene TRBJ2-7; D might be TRBD1 (6 bases). The CDR3 covers 14 residues. V lost 4 bases, J lost 1 base, and 11 bases lay in between. From germline, CDR1 is MNHEY and CDR2 SVGAGI. In DNA, the CDR3 is TGTGCCAGCAGTTCAGACAGGTCTTCCTACGAGCAGTACTTC. Translation gives CASSSDRSSYEQYF.

This sequence joins TRBV19 and TRBJ2-7; 7 bases are shared with TRBD1. The germline CDR1 and CDR2 sequences are LNHDA and SQIVND (reference sequence). The CDR3 spans 14 residues. The junction had 6 bases not matched to a gene; V was cut back by 5 bases and J by 2 bases. CDR3 in DNA: TGTGCCAGTAGTCGGAAAGGACAGGCCTACGAGCAGTACTTC. Translated: CASSRKGQAYEQYF.